A single sample gave rise to the 19 T cell receptor beta chains below, sequenced in a study of T cell responses to AZD1222 COVID-19 vaccine. TCRdb keeps only in-frame clones here, not all; method: immunoSEQ multiplex PCR. Of more than 70,000 clones listed, 85% to 90% are singletons. The starting material was peripheral blood, obtained 28 days after the second AZD1222 dose. These receptors came from an adult who received the AZD1222 COVID-19 vaccine.

The chain employs TRBV11-2 and TRBJ1-6, with a weak D call TRBD1 (6 bases). The CDR3 consists of 17 residues. Germline V gene data show CDR1 as SGHAT and CDR2 as FQNNGV. Trimming took off 7 bases at V and 2 bases at J, with 18 bases between the two ends. CDR3 bases: TGTGCCAGCATGAGGTCTTTTGGGGGCGCCTATAATTCACCCCTCCACTTT. It yields the protein CASMRSFGGAYNSPLHF. Full variable domain (outside the CDR3, taken from reference TRBV11-2 and TRBJ1-6): EAGVAQSPRYKIIEKRQSVAFWCNPISGHATLYWYQQILGQGPKLLIQFQNNGVVDDSQLPKDRFSAERLKGVDSTLKIQPAKLEDSAVYLCASMRSFGGAYNSPLHFGNGTRLTVT.

V usage is TRBV18 and J usage is TRBJ1-1; the D gene is possibly TRBD1 (6 bases). V shed 4 bases and J shed 0 bases, with 18 bases lying between them. Germline values: CDR1 KGHSH, CDR2 LQKENI. This CDR3 has 17 amino acids. The CDR3 DNA follows: TGTGCCAGCTCACGACCGGGACTAGGGGGTGTGAACACTGAAGCTTTCTTT. This translates into CASSRPGLGGVNTEAFF. Variable domain in full (rest from reference TRBV18 and TRBJ1-1): NAGVMQNPRHLVRRRGQEARLRCSPMKGHSHVYWYRQLPEEGLKFMVYLQKENIIDESGMPKERFSAEFPKEGPSILRIQQVVRGDSAAYFCASSRPGLGGVNTEAFFGQGTRLTVV.

The rearrangement links TRBV4-1 to TRBJ2-2, with 7 bases fitting TRBD2. The CDR3 contains 16 residues. Germline CDR1 is MGHRA and CDR2 is YSYEKL. J gave up 5 bases and V 4 bases, and 10 bases lay outside the gene matches. The CDR3 loop reads CASSPFFKGGTGELFF. Here the CDR3 DNA reads TGCGCCAGCAGCCCCTTTTTTAAGGGAGGGACCGGGGAGCTGTTTTTT.

This clone was seen once. This chain uses TRBV7-9 with TRBJ2-5; no firm D call. This CDR3 contains 11 residues. CDR1 is SEHNR, CDR2 FQNEAQ, per germline (reference sequence). V shed 4 bases and J shed 3 bases, with 3 bases lying between them. CDR3 nucleotide sequence: TGTGCCAGCAGCTCAGAAGAGACCCAGTACTTC. Translated: CASSSEETQYF. The entire variable domain, with the rest obtained from reference TRBV7-9 and TRBJ2-5, is as follows: DTGVSQNPRHKITKRGQNVTFRCDPISEHNRLYWYRQTLGQGPEFLTYFQNEAQLEKSRLLSDRFSAERPKGSFSTLEIQRTEQGDSAMYLCASSSEETQYFGPGTRLLVL.

This sequence joins TRBV29-1 and TRBJ2-7, with a weak D call TRBD2 (6 bases). V lost 3 bases, J lost 6 bases, and 9 bases lay in between. CDR3 length: 11 amino acids. CDR1 SQVTM and CDR2 ANQGSEA come from the germline V gene. This chain's CDR3 is CSVEDYLEQYF. The CDR3 DNA is TGCAGCGTTGAGGACTATCTCGAGCAGTACTTC.

J is TRBJ1-2 and V is TRBV4-1, with 7 nucleotides matching TRBD1. Per germline, CDR1 MGHRA and CDR2 YSYEKL. The ends lost 2 bases at V and 4 bases at J; junction bases unmatched: 7. CDR3 length: 15 residues. The CDR3 bases are TGCGCCAGCAGCCAACCCCGGGACAGTATCTATGGCTACACCTTC. Translating gives CASSQPRDSIYGYTF.

V gene TRBV6-5 combines with J gene TRBJ1-6; D remains unclear. There are 15 residues in the CDR3. In germline, CDR1 is MNHEY, CDR2 SVGAGI. V lost 0 bases, J lost 5 bases, and 8 bases lay in between. The CDR3 sequence is CASSYSMLDNSPLHF. The CDR3 DNA reads TGTGCCAGCAGTTACTCGATGTTGGATAATTCACCCCTCCACTTT.

The chain uses TRBV7-2 and TRBJ2-1; 7 bases match TRBD2. V lost 5 bases and J lost 8; bases outside the gene matches: 9. Germline V gene sequence: CDR1 SGHTA, CDR2 FQGNSA. CDR3 length: 14 amino acids. Here the CDR3 DNA reads TGTGCCAGCAGCCATCGCGGGGGAGGCTATGAGCAGTTCTTC. It specifies CASSHRGGGYEQFF. Full variable domain (rest looked up from reference TRBV7-2 and TRBJ2-1): GAGVSQSPSNKVTEKGKDVELRCDPISGHTALYWYRQSLGQGLEFLIYFQGNSAPDKSGLPSDRFSAERTGGSVSTLTIQRTQQEDSAVYLCASSHRGGGYEQFFGPGTRLTVL.

CDR3: CASSQVIGGEKLFF. The CDR3 nucleotides read TGTGCCAGCAGCCAAGTGATCGGCGGAGAAAAACTGTTTTTT. The genes are TRBV3-1 (or the pseudogene TRBV3-2) and TRBJ1-4; D ambiguous. Germline V gene lookup returns CDR1 LGHDT and CDR2 YNNKEL (reference sequence). The CDR3 length is 14 residues. V was clipped by 1 base and J by 8 bases, with 11 bases between them.

The rearrangement uses TRBV30 and TRBJ1-4, with D maybe TRBD1 (6 bases). V lost 5 bases to trimming and J lost 7 bases, with 14 bases between them. Per germline, CDR1 GTSNPN and CDR2 SVGIG (reference sequence). There are 13 residues in the CDR3. The CDR3 is CAWSRGGSEKLFF. The DNA of the CDR3 is TGTGCCTGGTCCAGGGGAGGGAGTGAAAAACTGTTTTTT. Supplemented by reference TRBV30 and TRBJ1-4, the full variable domain reads SQTIHQWPATLVQPVGSPLSLECTVEGTSNPNLYWYRQAAGRGLQLLFYSVGIGQISSEVPQNLSASRPQDRQFILSSKKLLLSDSGFYLCAWSRGGSEKLFFGSGTQLSVL.

The V gene is TRBV19, the J gene TRBJ2-7; D may match TRBD1 or TRBD2 (5 bases each). The V gene's germline CDR1 is LNHDA and CDR2 SQIVND (reference sequence). The CDR3 totals 15 residues. V gave up 5 bases and J gave up 0 bases, with 14 bases separating them. As DNA, the CDR3 is TGTGCCAGTAGTGAACCGGGGCAGAACTCCTACGAGCAGTACTTC. Translating it yields CASSEPGQNSYEQYF.

V is TRBV5-1 and J is TRBJ2-1, with a tentative D call TRBD2 (5 bases). The germline V gene has CDR1 SGHRS and CDR2 YFSETQ. V was cut by 0 bases and J by 15 bases, with 19 bases left in between. This CDR3 has 14 residues. This CDR3 is CASSLAMVGSGLFF. In nucleotides, the CDR3 is TGCGCCAGCAGCTTGGCCATGGTGGGTTCAGGACTGTTCTTC.

The rearrangement uses TRBV3-1 (or the pseudogene TRBV3-2) and TRBJ1-5; D unclear. CDR1 is LGHDT, CDR2 YNNKEL, per germline (reference sequence). This CDR3 is 15 amino acids long. V was clipped by 1 base and J by 0 bases, with 7 bases between them. The CDR3 region is CASSQGANSNQPQHF. In DNA, the CDR3 is TGTGCCAGCAGCCAAGGAGCAAATAGCAATCAGCCCCAGCATTTT.

The genes are TRBV5-5 and TRBJ2-2; D call uncertain. The V end was cut by 3 bases, the J end by 0 bases, with 12 bases between. CDR1 is SGHKS and CDR2 is YYEKEE in the germline V gene (reference sequence). The CDR3 sequence is 16 residues long. The CDR3 spells CASSSQVFANTGELFF. The DNA of the CDR3 is TGTGCCAGCAGCTCCCAGGTCTTCGCGAACACCGGGGAGCTGTTTTTT.

There are a few counts of this clone. The chain recombines TRBV5-1 with TRBJ2-7; maybe TRBD1 (5 bases). In germline, CDR1 is SGHRS, CDR2 YFSETQ. V was shortened by 0 bases and J by 2 bases, with 6 bases between the two germline ends. The CDR3 runs to 13 residues. CDR3 protein: CASSLEGTYEQYF. In DNA, the CDR3 is TGCGCCAGCAGCTTGGAGGGGACCTACGAGCAGTACTTC.

V gene TRBV5-1 combines with J gene TRBJ1-1, with 7 bases lining up with TRBD1. Germline V gene data show CDR1 as SGHRS and CDR2 as YFSETQ. This CDR3 comprises 15 residues. The V segment lost 0 bases and the J segment 5 bases; nucleotides outside the gene matches: 7. DNA for the CDR3: TGCGCCAGCAGCTTGGACGGACAGGCGGGGACTGAAGCTTTCTTT. Residues: CASSLDGQAGTEAFF.

The chain is built from TRBV6-1 and TRBJ1-5, with D perhaps matching TRBD1 (5 bases). CDR1 and CDR2 from the germline V gene are MNHNS and SASEGT. V lost 0 bases, J lost 7 bases, and 16 bases lay in between. This CDR3 comprises 16 residues. This CDR3 reads CASSEAPWGAGQPQHF. Written as DNA, the CDR3 is TGTGCCAGCAGTGAAGCGCCGTGGGGCGCAGGACAGCCCCAGCATTTT.

V and J are TRBV2 and TRBJ2-3, with D unresolved. V lost 6 bases to trimming and J lost 4 bases, with 8 bases between them. Germline values: CDR1 SNHLY, CDR2 FYNNEI. This CDR3 has 12 residues. The CDR3 region is CASRTDSDTQYF. CDR3 DNA sequence: TGTGCCAGCAGAACAGATTCAGATACGCAGTATTTT.

This clone was recorded a few times. J is TRBJ1-5 and V is TRBV27, with D perhaps matching TRBD1 (5 bases). The CDR3 contains 15 residues. Germline V CDR1 and CDR2: MNHEY, SMNVEV (reference sequence). Trimming took off 6 bases at V and 0 bases at J, with 12 bases between the two ends. This CDR3 is CASSRGRNSNQPQHF. The CDR3, as DNA: TGTGCCAGCAGCCGGGGCCGAAATAGCAATCAGCCCCAGCATTTT.